Only one count was recorded for the clone carrying this TCR beta chain. This specimen belongs to a study of shared clonotypes between healthy human individuals. Only in-frame clones appear in the TCRdb table, and some are missing; sequencing was by immunoSEQ multiplex PCR. Of millions of clones in the sample, more than 80% were seen once. Looked up from germline, CDR1 is LNHNV and CDR2 is YYDKDF (reference sequence). The CDR3 loop spans 17 amino acids. Trimming removed 0 bases at V and 7 bases at J, with 16 bases between. The sequence derives from a man younger than 35 in good health. The sample comprised naive CD4+ T cells sorted from blood. Subset specified: CD45RA+ positively selected. This chain links TRBV15 with TRBJ1-6; unclear D gene. Here the CDR3 reads CATSRDEWGSHNSPLHF. CDR3 sequence (DNA): TGTGCCACCAGCAGAGATGAATGGGGTTCTCACAATTCACCCCTCCACTTT.